This is a list of T cell receptor beta chains from one sample in a study of long-term antiretroviral therapy in people with HIV. The protocol was immunoSEQ multiplex PCR, while the TCRdb copy is restricted to in-frame clones and leaves out a portion. Among tens of thousands of clones listed, 70% to 80% were seen once. The sample in question was unsorted PBMCs, obtained 1.7 to 1.8 years before starting antiretroviral therapy. The receptors stem from a woman aged 40 to 49 with HIV. CDR3s include the opening cysteine and the closing phenylalanine or tryptophan. A D gene is named only where the DNA matches it firmly. A clone size is listed for some rows: how often the clone was seen (once, few, many), or a class if it is expanded.

V,D,J,size,CDR3,DNA
TRBV6-5,.,TRBJ2-7,.,CATSWRQTYEQYF,TGTGCCACCTCGTGGCGGCAGACCTACGAGCAGTACTTC
TRBV11-2,.,TRBJ2-7,.,CASSFGWGVPLSYEQYF,TGTGCCAGCAGCTTTGGCTGGGGGGTCCCCCTCTCCTACGAGCAGTACTTC
TRBV6-5,.,TRBJ1-6,.,CASSYRESSYNSPLHF,TGTGCCAGCAGTTACAGGGAAAGCTCCTATAATTCACCCCTCCACTTT
TRBV5-1,.,TRBJ2-1,.,CASSLDRDSYNEQFF,TGCGCCAGCAGCTTGGACAGGGACTCCTACAATGAGCAGTTCTTC
TRBV10-2,.,TRBJ2-5,.,CASRTLVAGRMQETQYF,TGCGCCAGCAGGACCTTGGTGGCAGGGAGGATGCAAGAGACCCAGTACTTC
TRBV9,TRBD1,TRBJ1-6,.,CASSVGGTAYNSPLHF,TGTGCCAGCAGCGTAGGAGGGACAGCCTATAATTCACCCCTCCACTTT
TRBV9,.,TRBJ2-1,.,CASSVIDFYNEQFF,TGTGCCAGCAGCGTAATAGACTTCTACAATGAGCAGTTCTTC
TRBV5-4,TRBD2,TRBJ2-1,.,CASSQVSGGAGNEQFF,TGTGCCAGCAGCCAGGTTAGCGGGGGGGCCGGCAATGAGCAGTTCTTC
TRBV29-1,TRBD1,TRBJ2-1,.,CSVDTGTGKIEQFF,TGCAGCGTTGACACCGGGACAGGGAAGATTGAGCAGTTCTTC
TRBV6-1,.,TRBJ1-6,.,CASSARQSSYNSPLHF,TGTGCCAGCAGTGCCCGACAGAGCTCCTATAATTCACCCCTCCACTTT
TRBV19,.,TRBJ1-3,few,CASSITSGNTIYF,TGTGCCAGTAGTATCACTTCTGGAAACACCATATATTTT
TRBV6-5,.,TRBJ2-7,.,CASSYRQDFTEQYF,TGTGCCAGCAGTTACCGACAGGACTTTACCGAGCAGTACTTC
TRBV7-2,TRBD2,TRBJ2-1,once,CASSLAGREQFF,TGTGCCAGCAGCTTAGCGGGGAGGGAACAGTTCTTC
TRBV19,TRBD2,TRBJ2-1,.,CASSRAGVSYNEQFF,TGTGCCAGTAGTAGAGCGGGGGTCTCCTACAATGAGCAGTTCTTC
TRBV6-1,TRBD1,TRBJ2-7,.,CASSAGQGRDEQYF,TGTGCCAGCAGTGCTGGACAGGGGCGCGACGAGCAGTACTTC
TRBV5-4,.,TRBJ1-6,.,CASSLGPGANNSPLHF,TGTGCCAGCAGCTTGGGACCAGGGGCAAATAATTCACCCCTCCACTTT
TRBV7-8,.,TRBJ2-5,.,CASSPPDGGLETQYF,TGTGCCAGCAGCCCCCCCGACGGGGGGCTGGAGACCCAGTACTTC
TRBV7-6,TRBD2,TRBJ2-3,.,CASSDGTSGDTQYF,TGTGCCAGCAGCGACGGGACTAGTGGTGATACGCAGTATTTT
TRBV6-1,TRBD1,TRBJ2-7,.,CASTDRESSYEQYF,TGTGCCAGCACAGACAGGGAAAGCTCCTACGAGCAGTACTTC
TRBV19,TRBD2,TRBJ2-1,.,CASSIPLASGLSSYNEQFF,TGTGCCAGTAGTATCCCCCTCGCTAGCGGCCTGAGCTCCTACAATGAGCAGTTCTTC
TRBV30,TRBD1,TRBJ2-7,.,CAWSVPGQTYEQYF,TGTGCCTGGAGCGTTCCGGGACAGACCTACGAGCAGTACTTC
TRBV7-8,TRBD1,TRBJ2-7,.,CASSLGPTGTYEQYF,TGTGCCAGCAGCTTAGGACCGACAGGGACCTACGAGCAGTACTTC